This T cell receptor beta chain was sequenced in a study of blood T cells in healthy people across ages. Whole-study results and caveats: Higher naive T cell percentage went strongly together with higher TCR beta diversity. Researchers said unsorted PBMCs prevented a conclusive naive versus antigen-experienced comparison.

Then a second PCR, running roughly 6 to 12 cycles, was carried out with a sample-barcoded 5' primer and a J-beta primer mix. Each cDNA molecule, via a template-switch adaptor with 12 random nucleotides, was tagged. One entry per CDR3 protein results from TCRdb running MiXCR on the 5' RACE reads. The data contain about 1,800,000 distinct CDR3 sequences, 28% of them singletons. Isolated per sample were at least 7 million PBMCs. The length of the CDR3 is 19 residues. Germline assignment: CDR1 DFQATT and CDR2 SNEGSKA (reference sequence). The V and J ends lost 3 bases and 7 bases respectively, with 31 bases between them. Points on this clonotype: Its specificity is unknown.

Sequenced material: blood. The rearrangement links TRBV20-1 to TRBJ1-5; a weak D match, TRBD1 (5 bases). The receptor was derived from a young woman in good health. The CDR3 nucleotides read TGCAGTGCTAGTAGCCTACTGAGGCGGGGGGTTGACCAGGGACAGCCCCAGCATTTT. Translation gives CSASSLLRRGVDQGQPQHF.